This TCR beta chain was identified in a study of cytomegalovirus exposure and HLA in healthy donors. Broader study findings: It was in a later analysis that TCR association rates were seen to vary by HLA locus, highest for DRB1 and lowest for HLA-C. Other equally common chains were less clonally expanded than HLA-associated TCR beta chains, a later analysis showed.

As concerns this clone: What it recognizes is unknown.

PCR amplification relied on 60 Vbeta primers (plus 13 Jbeta primers). Clones were sequenced by immunoSEQ multiplex PCR, and TCRdb holds only the in-frame ones, with some missing. The sample yields 140,000 to 150,000 clones, 84% seen once. CDR3 length: 14 residues. Trimming stripped 6 bases from V and 8 bases from J, with 16 bases between. Looked up from germline, CDR1 is SGHAT and CDR2 is FQNNGV. The clonotype originates from a boy between 2 and 10 years old in good health and CMV-seronegative. Source material: PBMCs. This chain uses TRBV11-2 with TRBJ2-2, with a tentative D call TRBD2 (5 bases). CDR3 amino acids: CASRPSGTPGELFF. CDR3 coding DNA: TGTGCCAGCAGGCCCTCGGGAACACCGGGGGAGCTGTTTTTT.